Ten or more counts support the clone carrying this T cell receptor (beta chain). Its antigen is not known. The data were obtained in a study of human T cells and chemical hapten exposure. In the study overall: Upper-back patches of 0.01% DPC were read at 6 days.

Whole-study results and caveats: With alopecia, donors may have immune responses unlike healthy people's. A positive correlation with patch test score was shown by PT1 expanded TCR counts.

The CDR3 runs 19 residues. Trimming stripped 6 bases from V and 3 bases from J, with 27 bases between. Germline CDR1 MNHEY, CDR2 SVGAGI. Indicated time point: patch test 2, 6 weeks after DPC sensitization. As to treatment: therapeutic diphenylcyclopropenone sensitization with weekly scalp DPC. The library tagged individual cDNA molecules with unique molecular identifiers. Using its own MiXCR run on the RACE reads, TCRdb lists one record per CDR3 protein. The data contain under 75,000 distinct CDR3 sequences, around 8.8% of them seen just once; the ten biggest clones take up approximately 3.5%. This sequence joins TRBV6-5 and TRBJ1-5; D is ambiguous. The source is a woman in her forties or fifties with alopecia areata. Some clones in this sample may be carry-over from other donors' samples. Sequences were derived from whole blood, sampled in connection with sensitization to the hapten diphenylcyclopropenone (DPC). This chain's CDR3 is CASSLGLTETPKNNQPQHF. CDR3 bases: TGTGCCAGCAGCCTCGGCTTAACGGAGACCCCAAAAAACAATCAGCCCCAGCATTTT.